This T cell receptor (beta chain) was sequenced in a study of blood T cell repertoires in COVID-19. Background on the study: There were acute and convalescent COVID-19 samples, and they came from the United States, Italy and Spain. PBMCs, B-cell-depleted T cells, or T cells provided the cDNA or gDNA that made up the material.

The CDR3 sequence is 14 residues long. The trim removed 4 bases at V and 4 bases at J, leaving 5 bases unmatched. Germline V gene lookup returns CDR1 SGHNT and CDR2 YYREEE (reference sequence). Original methodology: Reference gene primers were amplified, and this amplification served to estimate nucleated cell counts. Clones were sequenced by immunoSEQ multiplex PCR, and TCRdb holds only the in-frame ones, with some missing. That table gives V, J and clone size, and the DNA gave D and trimming. This table has about 250,000 clones, around 82% appearing once. Sequencing used peripheral blood. V and J are TRBV5-4 and TRBJ1-2; 9 positions agree with TRBD1. The TCR originated in a woman of 80 years or more with active or convalescent COVID-19. The CDR3 sequence is CASSLRTGAYGYTF. DNA of the CDR3: TGTGCCAGCAGCCTTCGGACAGGGGCCTATGGCTACACCTTC.